These 29 T cell receptor beta chains originate from one sample sequenced in a study of T-cell reconstitution after alpha-beta-depleted transplantation in children. It was with unique molecular identifiers that the TCRbeta library was prepared. TCRdb ran MiXCR on the PCR reads and lists one entry per CDR3 protein. The repertoire holds some 550,000 distinct CDR3 sequences, with around 18% as singletons. The specimen comprised PBMCs from the stem cell graft donor, sampled from the stem cell graft. These receptors were collected from a human donor who donated a stem cell graft to a child with acute lymphoblastic leukemia.

This clonotype was observed a handful of times. In DNA form, the CDR3 reads TGTGCCAGCAGCCAAGATCGTAGTATCAGTGGACCTGAGACCCAGTACTTC. Amino acids: CASSQDRSISGPETQYF. This chain connects TRBV14 to TRBJ2-5, with D unresolved. Germline V gene lookup returns CDR1 SGHDN and CDR2 FVKESK. Trimming took 0 bases from V and 5 from J, leaving 19 bases between them. The CDR3 spans 17 residues.

The J gene is TRBJ1-5, the V gene TRBV9; D is unresolved. Per germline, CDR1 SGDLS and CDR2 YYNGEE. CDR3 length equals 16 residues. Deletions cut 0 bases from V and 0 bases from J, with 10 bases between. The CDR3 DNA follows: TGTGCCAGCAGCGTAGGCATTGGGAATAGCAATCAGCCCCAGCATTTT. Translation: CASSVGIGNSNQPQHF.

This clonotype showed up just a few times. The CDR3 bases are TGTGCCAGCAGCTTAGCGAGGGGAGCGGGGAATGGCTACACCTTC. Residues: CASSLARGAGNGYTF. The V gene is TRBV7-9, the J gene TRBJ1-2, with D possibly TRBD1 on 5 matching bases. This CDR3 spans 15 amino acids. From germline, CDR1 is SEHNR and CDR2 FQNEAQ (reference sequence). V was trimmed by 0 bases and J by 6 bases, leaving 14 bases between them. The full variable domain, completed using reference TRBV7-9 and TRBJ1-2, is DTGVSQNPRHKITKRGQNVTFRCDPISEHNRLYWYRQTLGQGPEFLTYFQNEAQLEKSRLLSDRFSAERPKGSFSTLEIQRTEQGDSAMYLCASSLARGAGNGYTFGSGTRLTVV.

The chain uses TRBV5-1 and TRBJ1-1; 9 bases match TRBD1. Germline V gives CDR1 SGHRS, CDR2 YFSETQ. With V trimmed by 2 bases and J by 3 bases, 11 bases remained unmatched. The CDR3 has 17 amino acids. CDR3 in DNA: TGCGCCAGCAGCTTAACAGGGGGCGTATATCGGGACACTGAAGCTTTCTTT. It codes for CASSLTGGVYRDTEAFF.

This clonotype was picked up a small number of times. The chain has TRBV7-8 and TRBJ1-1, with D hard to call. The CDR3 sequence is 15 residues long. CDR1 is SGHVS, CDR2 FQNEAQ, per germline. Trimming took 0 bases from V and 2 from J, leaving 10 bases between them. In DNA form, the CDR3 reads TGTGCCAGCAGCTTAGCCACAGCACCAAACACTGAAGCTTTCTTT. It specifies CASSLATAPNTEAFF.

This chain uses TRBV5-1 with TRBJ2-7; 12 bases match TRBD2. V shed 4 bases, J shed 2 bases, and the junction held 10 bases outside the gene matches. CDR1 is SGHRS, CDR2 YFSETQ, per germline. This CDR3 is 17 amino acids long. The CDR3 DNA follows: TGCGCCAGCAGCCCGGGACTAGCGGGTTACGCCACCTACGAGCAGTACTTC. Residues: CASSPGLAGYATYEQYF.

The chain employs TRBV5-1 and TRBJ2-2, with 11 positions matching TRBD2. This CDR3 has 17 amino acids. Trimming at V came to 0 bases and at J to 4 bases, leaving 5 bases not matched to a gene. Germline V lookup: CDR1 SGHRS, CDR2 YFSETQ. The CDR3 spells CASSLVGLAGGTGELFF. The CDR3 DNA is TGCGCCAGCAGCTTGGTCGGCCTAGCGGGGGGCACCGGGGAGCTGTTTTTT.

CDR3 sequence: CASTLGGGYTF. The CDR3 DNA sequence: TGTGCCAGCACCCTAGGGGGGGGCTACACCTTC. The J gene is TRBJ1-2, the V gene TRBV5-6; D is perhaps TRBD1 (6 bases). With 6 bases removed from V and 8 bases from J, the gap between germline ends came to 11 bases. This CDR3 has 11 residues. Germline CDR1 is SGHDT and CDR2 is YYEEEE.

This clonotype was observed many times. This chain links TRBV21-1 with TRBJ1-1; TRBD1, the table's D call, lacks a check against the DNA. TRBV21-1 counts as a pseudogene. This CDR3 has 13 residues. The CDR3 reads CASSYRGRTEAFF. As DNA, the CDR3 is TGTGCCAGCAGCTACAGGGGGCGGACTGAAGCTTTCTTT.

The chain combines TRBV27 with TRBJ2-7, with no clear D. This CDR3 is built from 15 residues. In germline, CDR1 is MNHEY, CDR2 SMNVEV (reference sequence). V was shortened by 6 bases and J by 1 base, with 16 bases between the two germline ends. CDR3 DNA sequence: TGTGCCAGCAGAATTCCGTACGGTACGTCCTACGAGCAGTACTTC. Residues: CASRIPYGTSYEQYF.

The chain is built from TRBV5-1 and TRBJ2-3; 12 bases fit TRBD2. The CDR3 totals 20 residues. Germline V gives CDR1 SGHRS, CDR2 YFSETQ. V lost 3 bases to trimming and J lost 4 bases; unmatched junction nucleotides: 18. The CDR3 sequence is CASSSGLAGNTQEPADTQYF. DNA of the CDR3: TGCGCCAGCAGCTCAGGACTAGCGGGGAACACACAAGAGCCCGCAGATACGCAGTATTTT. Full variable domain (rest looked up from reference TRBV5-1 and TRBJ2-3): KAGVTQTPRYLIKTRGQQVTLSCSPISGHRSVSWYQQTPGQGLQFLFEYFSETQRNKGNFPGRFSGRQFSNSRSEMNVSTLELGDSALYLCASSSGLAGNTQEPADTQYFGPGTRLTVL.

This sequence joins TRBV11-2 and TRBJ2-1; 9 bases fit TRBD2. The CDR3 loop spans 18 amino acids. V dropped 2 bases and J dropped 5; count of bases not matched to a gene: 13. Germline-derived CDR1 and CDR2 are SGHAT and FQNNGV. DNA of the CDR3: TGTGCCAGCAGCTTACAACCCGCTCTAGCGGGACCGAACAATGAGCAGTTCTTC. Translation gives CASSLQPALAGPNNEQFF. Looking up the rest from reference TRBV11-2 and TRBJ2-1 gives the full variable domain: EAGVAQSPRYKIIEKRQSVAFWCNPISGHATLYWYQQILGQGPKLLIQFQNNGVVDDSQLPKDRFSAERLKGVDSTLKIQPAKLEDSAVYLCASSLQPALAGPNNEQFFGPGTRLTVL.

In its sample, this clonotype was seen a few times. This sequence joins TRBV20-1 and TRBJ1-1, with D perhaps TRBD1 (6 bases). The CDR3 is 13 amino acids. CDR1 and CDR2 (germline): DFQATT, SNEGSKA (reference sequence). V gave up 2 bases and J gave up 1 base, with 8 bases separating them. The CDR3 DNA reads TGCAGTGCTAGAAGGGGGGGGAACACTGAAGCTTTCTTT. Translating it yields CSARRGGNTEAFF.

V and J are TRBV12-3 or TRBV12-4 and TRBJ2-7; tentative D call: TRBD1 (6 bases). V was trimmed by 5 bases and J by 2 bases, leaving 16 bases between them. The CDR3 length is 15 residues. The CDR3 region is CASSPGGGSTYEQYF. The CDR3 region has the DNA TGTGCCAGCAGTCCCGGTGGGGGCTCTACCTACGAGCAGTACTTC.

The rearrangement links TRBV5-1 to TRBJ2-1; D gene unclear. The CDR3 consists of 15 residues. V lost 1 base to trimming and J lost 2 bases, with 10 bases between them. Germline V CDR1 and CDR2: SGHRS, YFSETQ. The CDR3 sequence: CASSLSGDPYNEQFF. The CDR3 DNA sequence: TGCGCCAGCAGCTTGTCGGGTGACCCCTACAATGAGCAGTTCTTC. Full variable domain (remainder filled in from reference TRBV5-1 and TRBJ2-1): KAGVTQTPRYLIKTRGQQVTLSCSPISGHRSVSWYQQTPGQGLQFLFEYFSETQRNKGNFPGRFSGRQFSNSRSEMNVSTLELGDSALYLCASSLSGDPYNEQFFGPGTRLTVL.

J is TRBJ2-5 and V is TRBV29-1; perhaps D is TRBD1 or TRBD2 (5 bases each). Germline V lookup: CDR1 SQVTM, CDR2 ANQGSEA. V was cut by 0 bases and J by 7 bases, with 15 bases left in between. CDR3 size: 14 residues. CDR3 nucleotide sequence: TGCAGCGTTGAAGATGGGGACGGATTTACGACCCAGTACTTC. Translation: CSVEDGDGFTTQYF.

V gene TRBV12-3 or TRBV12-4 combines with J gene TRBJ2-1; tentative D call: TRBD2 (6 bases). This CDR3 has 13 residues. The V and J ends lost 3 bases and 6 bases respectively, with 9 bases between them. CDR3 amino acids: CASSLGTFNEQFF. As DNA, the CDR3 is TGTGCCAGCAGTTTGGGGACTTTCAATGAGCAGTTCTTC.

This clonotype has a single count. This sequence joins TRBV12-3 or TRBV12-4 and TRBJ2-4, with 14 positions matching TRBD2. The CDR3 contains 16 residues. V gave up 5 bases and J gave up 5 bases; unmatched junction bases: 5. Here the CDR3 DNA reads TGTGCCAGCAGTCGGGGGACTAGCGGGAGTGAAAACATTCAGTACTTC. Translated, it gives CASSRGTSGSENIQYF.

The V gene is TRBV10-3, the J gene TRBJ2-1, with D unclear. Trimming took off 0 bases at V and 15 bases at J, with 12 bases between the two ends. Germline assignment: CDR1 ENHRY and CDR2 SYGVKD. This CDR3 has 12 amino acids. The CDR3 DNA is TGTGCCATCAGTGAGTCAGAGGCCGCCGGGTTCTTC. Residues: CAISESEAAGFF.

The J gene is TRBJ1-4, the V gene TRBV7-2; 8 bases line up with TRBD1. The CDR3 runs 14 residues. Per germline, CDR1 SGHTA and CDR2 FQGNSA. The V and J ends lost 4 bases and 7 bases, in that order; junction bases with no gene match: 5. DNA for the CDR3: TGTGCCAGCAGCTCCGGGACAGGTGGTGAAAAACTGTTTTTT. Translating it yields CASSSGTGGEKLFF. The complete variable domain, with remaining parts taken from reference TRBV7-2 and TRBJ1-4, reads GAGVSQSPSNKVTEKGKDVELRCDPISGHTALYWYRQSLGQGLEFLIYFQGNSAPDKSGLPSDRFSAERTGGSVSTLTIQRTQQEDSAVYLCASSSGTGGEKLFFGSGTQLSVL.

This clonotype was detected ten times or more. The genes are TRBV10-3 and TRBJ2-1; D remains ambiguous. CDR1 and CDR2 (germline): ENHRY, SYGVKD. The V gene lost 3 bases and the J gene lost 3 bases, with 0 bases spanning the gap. CDR3 size: 11 residues. The CDR3 is CAISDYNEQFF. Here the CDR3 DNA reads TGTGCCATCAGTGACTACAATGAGCAGTTCTTC.

The gene calls are TRBV11-2 and TRBJ2-7; D is unresolved. The V gene lost 3 bases and the J gene lost 5 bases, with 14 bases spanning the gap. The CDR3 consists of 14 residues. CDR1 is SGHAT, CDR2 FQNNGV, per germline. The CDR3 protein is CASSFEGSSHEQYF. CDR3 DNA sequence: TGTGCCAGCAGCTTCGAAGGGTCCAGCCACGAGCAGTACTTC.

This sequence joins TRBV5-8 and TRBJ2-2; D unclear. The germline CDR1 and CDR2 sequences are SGHTS and YDEGEE. The CDR3 is 16 amino acids. V dropped 1 base and J dropped 0 bases, with 10 bases sitting between them. CDR3 protein: CASSLLASPNTGELFF. The CDR3, as DNA: TGTGCCAGCAGCTTGCTCGCTTCCCCGAACACCGGGGAGCTGTTTTTT.

The chain uses TRBV5-1 and TRBJ2-7; D is undetermined. V gave up 2 bases and J gave up 4 bases, with 25 bases separating them. This CDR3 comprises 18 residues. Germline V lookup: CDR1 SGHRS, CDR2 YFSETQ. CDR3 loop: CASSFNVNYLDPQYEQYF. Written as DNA, the CDR3 is TGCGCCAGCAGCTTCAATGTGAATTATTTGGACCCTCAGTACGAGCAGTACTTC.

The rearrangement joins TRBV7-2 to TRBJ1-2, with TRBD1 as a possible D gene (6 bases). The V gene lost 5 bases and the J gene lost 6 bases, with 19 bases spanning the gap. This CDR3 region has 15 residues. The germline gives CDR1 SGHTA, CDR2 FQGNSA. CDR3 DNA: TGTGCCAGCAGCCTCTTTCTCGAAGGGGGGAATGGCTACACCTTC. As protein: CASSLFLEGGNGYTF.

The V gene is TRBV5-1, the J gene TRBJ2-3; D is unclear. Germline V lookup: CDR1 SGHRS, CDR2 YFSETQ. There are 15 residues in the CDR3. V gave up 1 base and J gave up 0 bases, with 9 bases separating them. The DNA for the CDR3 is TGCGCCAGCAGCTTGATCCGGCGGAGCACAGATACGCAGTATTTT. Its protein is CASSLIRRSTDTQYF.

There are a few counts of this clonotype. V and J are TRBV12-3 or TRBV12-4 and TRBJ2-3, with TRBD2 identical over 7 bases. The CDR3 spans 14 residues. J lost 2 bases, V lost 6 bases, and 5 bases had no gene match. CDR3 nucleotides: TGTGCCAGCAGCCGGGACTACAACACAGATACGCAGTATTTT. It yields the protein CASSRDYNTDTQYF.

The sample holds a few counts of this clonotype. The rearrangement uses TRBV15 and TRBJ2-7; TRBD1 is a possible D gene (5 bases). CDR1 is LNHNV and CDR2 is YYDKDF in the germline V gene (reference sequence). V shed 0 bases and J shed 5 bases, with 23 bases lying between them. The CDR3 sequence is 18 residues long. The CDR3 DNA follows: TGTGCCACCAGCAGAGAGACCCCCTGGGCAGGGATAGAAAACGAGCAGTACTTC. The encoded protein is CATSRETPWAGIENEQYF.

V is TRBV11-3 and J is TRBJ1-1; no firm D call. V lost 4 bases to trimming and J lost 7 bases, with 16 bases between them. The CDR3 runs 14 residues. Germline loops: CDR1 SGHNT, CDR2 YENEEA. The CDR3 reads CASSSIGAPGEAFF. The CDR3 nucleotides are TGTGCCAGCAGCTCCATTGGAGCGCCTGGTGAAGCTTTCTTT.